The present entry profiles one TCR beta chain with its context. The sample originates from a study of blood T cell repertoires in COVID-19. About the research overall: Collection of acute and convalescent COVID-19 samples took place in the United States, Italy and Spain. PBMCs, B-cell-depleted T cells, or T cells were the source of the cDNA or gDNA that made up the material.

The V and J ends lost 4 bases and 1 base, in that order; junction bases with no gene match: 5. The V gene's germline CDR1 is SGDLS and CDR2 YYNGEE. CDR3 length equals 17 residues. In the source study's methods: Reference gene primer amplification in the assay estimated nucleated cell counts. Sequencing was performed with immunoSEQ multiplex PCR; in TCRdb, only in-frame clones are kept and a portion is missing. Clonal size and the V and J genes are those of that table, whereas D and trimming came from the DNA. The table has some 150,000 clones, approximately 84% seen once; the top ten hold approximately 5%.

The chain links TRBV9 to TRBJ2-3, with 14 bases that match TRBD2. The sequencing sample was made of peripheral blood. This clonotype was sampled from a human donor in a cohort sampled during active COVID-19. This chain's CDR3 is CASSLGTSGGRTDTQYF. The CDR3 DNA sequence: TGTGCCAGCAGCCTCGGGACTAGCGGGGGCCGCACAGATACGCAGTATTTT.